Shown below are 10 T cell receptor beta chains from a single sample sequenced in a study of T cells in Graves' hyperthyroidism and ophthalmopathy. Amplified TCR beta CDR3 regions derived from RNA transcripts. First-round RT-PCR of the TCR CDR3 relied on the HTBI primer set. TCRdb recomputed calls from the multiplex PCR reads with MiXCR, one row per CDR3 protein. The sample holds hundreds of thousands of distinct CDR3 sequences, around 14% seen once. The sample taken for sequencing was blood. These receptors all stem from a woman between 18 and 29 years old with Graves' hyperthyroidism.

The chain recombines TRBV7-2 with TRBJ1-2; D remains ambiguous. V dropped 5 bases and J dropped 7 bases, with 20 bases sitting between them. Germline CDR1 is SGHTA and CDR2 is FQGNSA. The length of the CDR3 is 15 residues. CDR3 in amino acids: CTSSKDVQPRFGYTF. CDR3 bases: TGTACCAGCAGCAAAGATGTACAGCCTCGGTTTGGCTACACCTTC.

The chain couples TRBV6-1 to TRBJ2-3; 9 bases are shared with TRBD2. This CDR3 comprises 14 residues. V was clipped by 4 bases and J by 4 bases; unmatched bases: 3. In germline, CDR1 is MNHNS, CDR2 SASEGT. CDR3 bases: TGTGCCAGCAGTGGAGCGGGGGGTCCAGATACGCAGTATTTT. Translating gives CASSGAGGPDTQYF.

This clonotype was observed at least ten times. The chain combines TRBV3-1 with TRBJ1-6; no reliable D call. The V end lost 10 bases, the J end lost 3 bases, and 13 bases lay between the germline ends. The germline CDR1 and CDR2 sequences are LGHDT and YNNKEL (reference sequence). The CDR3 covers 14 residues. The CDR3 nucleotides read TGTGCCACCGGTTCCCAGATCTATAATTCACCCCTCCACTTT. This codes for CATGSQIYNSPLHF.

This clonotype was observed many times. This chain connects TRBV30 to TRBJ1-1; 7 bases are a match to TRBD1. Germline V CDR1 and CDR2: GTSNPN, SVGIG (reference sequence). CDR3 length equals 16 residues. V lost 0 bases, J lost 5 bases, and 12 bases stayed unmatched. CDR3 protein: CAWSVRRDRGRTEAFF. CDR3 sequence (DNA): TGTGCCTGGAGTGTACGTAGGGACAGAGGACGAACTGAAGCTTTCTTT.

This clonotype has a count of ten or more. The CDR3: CASSLERTSGGPSTDTQYF. In DNA form, the CDR3 reads TGCGCCAGCAGCTTGGAGAGGACTAGCGGGGGGCCTAGCACAGATACGCAGTATTTT. V and J are TRBV5-1 and TRBJ2-3; 14 nucleotides match TRBD2. The CDR3 loop spans 19 amino acids. Per germline, CDR1 SGHRS and CDR2 YFSETQ. The J segment lost 0 bases and the V segment lost 0 bases, leaving 6 bases of the junction unmatched.

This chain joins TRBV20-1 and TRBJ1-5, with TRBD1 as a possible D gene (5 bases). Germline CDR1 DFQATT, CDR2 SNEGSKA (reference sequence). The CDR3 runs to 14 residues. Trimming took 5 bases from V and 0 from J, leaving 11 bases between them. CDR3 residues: CSALRGTSNQPQHF. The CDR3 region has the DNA TGCAGTGCTCTAAGGGGAACTAGCAATCAGCCCCAGCATTTT.

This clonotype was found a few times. In DNA form, the CDR3 reads TGCAGCGTCAGTATTGGGGGGGGGGCACAAGAGACCCAGTACTTC. Amino acids: CSVSIGGGAQETQYF. The chain couples TRBV29-1 to TRBJ2-5; D possibly corresponds to TRBD2 (7 bases). CDR3 length equals 15 residues. CDR1 is SQVTM and CDR2 is ANQGSEA in the germline V gene. The germline V and J ends were trimmed by 6 bases and 2 bases, with 19 bases remaining between them.

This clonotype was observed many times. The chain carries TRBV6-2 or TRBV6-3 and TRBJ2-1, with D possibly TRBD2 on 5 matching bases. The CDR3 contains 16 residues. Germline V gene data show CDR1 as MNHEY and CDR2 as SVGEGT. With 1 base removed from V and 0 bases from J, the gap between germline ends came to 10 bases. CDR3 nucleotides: TGTGCCAGCAGTTACTACGGGGATAGCTCCTACAATGAGCAGTTCTTC. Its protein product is CASSYYGDSSYNEQFF.

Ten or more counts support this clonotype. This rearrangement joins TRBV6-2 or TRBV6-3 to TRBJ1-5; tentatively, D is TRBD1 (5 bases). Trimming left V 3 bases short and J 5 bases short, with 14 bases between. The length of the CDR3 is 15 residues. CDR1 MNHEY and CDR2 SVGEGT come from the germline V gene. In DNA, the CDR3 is TGTGCCAGCAGTTATCTGGGGCCCCCTTATCAGCCCCAGCATTTT. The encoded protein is CASSYLGPPYQPQHF.

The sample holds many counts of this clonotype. The CDR3 DNA reads as TGTGCCAGCAGTTGGAGTGGGAACAATGAGCAGTTCTTC. This sequence encodes CASSWSGNNEQFF. The V call is TRBV27, the J call TRBJ2-1; no clear D gene. The germline CDR1 and CDR2 sequences are MNHEY and SMNVEV (reference sequence). This CDR3 is built from 13 residues. Trimming took off 4 bases at V and 5 bases at J, with 9 bases between the two ends.